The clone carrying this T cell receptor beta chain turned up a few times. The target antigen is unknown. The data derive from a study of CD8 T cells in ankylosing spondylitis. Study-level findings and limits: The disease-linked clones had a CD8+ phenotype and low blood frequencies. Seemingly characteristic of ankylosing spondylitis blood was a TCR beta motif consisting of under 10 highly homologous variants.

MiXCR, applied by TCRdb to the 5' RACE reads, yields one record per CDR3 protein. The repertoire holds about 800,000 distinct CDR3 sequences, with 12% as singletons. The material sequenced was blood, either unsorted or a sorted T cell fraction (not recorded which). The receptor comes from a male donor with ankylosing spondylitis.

The DNA for the CDR3 is TGTGCCAGCAGCTTAGAACTTGGGGCGAACACCGGGGAGCTGTTTTTT. Translated, it gives CASSLELGANTGELFF. This chain connects TRBV7-8 to TRBJ2-2, with no clear D. CDR1 and CDR2 from the germline V gene are SGHVS and FQNEAQ. Trimming pared 1 base from V and 0 bases from J, leaving 9 bases between. The length of the CDR3 is 16 residues.